What follows is one T cell receptor (beta chain) and its context. This entry comes from a study of T cell changes during pregnancy in multiple sclerosis. The CDR3 extends over 16 amino acids. In germline, CDR1 is LNHNV, CDR2 YYDKDF (reference sequence). Germline trimming cut 1 base from V and 6 bases from J; bases unmatched to any gene: 8. TCRdb's copy holds only in-frame clones and misses some; the assay was immunoSEQ multiplex PCR. The table records some 100,000 clones, around nine tenths of them present only once. This rearrangement joins TRBV15 to TRBJ2-1; 8 bases are a match to TRBD2. The starting material was peripheral blood, obtained in the second trimester of pregnancy. The clonotype originates from a female donor with multiple sclerosis, enrolled in a pregnancy study. The CDR3 loop is CATSRGGAGGSNEQFF. As DNA, the CDR3 is TGTGCCACCAGCAGAGGGGGCGCGGGGGGCTCCAATGAGCAGTTCTTC.